The 20 T cell receptor beta chains listed next were all sequenced from one sample in a study of T-cell reconstitution after alpha-beta-depleted transplantation in children. Construction of the TCRbeta library involved unique molecular identifiers. TCRdb reprocessed the PCR reads via MiXCR and lists one record per CDR3 protein. Of nearly 550,000 distinct CDR3 sequences listed, roughly 18% are singletons. Sample: PBMCs from the stem cell graft donor, taken from the stem cell graft. These receptors were collected from a human donor who donated a stem cell graft to a child with acute lymphoblastic leukemia.

This clonotype appeared a few times. The chain uses TRBV5-1 and TRBJ2-1; D gene ambiguous. Germline CDR1 and CDR2: SGHRS and YFSETQ. This CDR3 contains 13 residues. The ends were cut back, 0 bases at V and 6 bases at J, with 7 bases in the middle. The CDR3 sequence is CASSLELLNEQFF. The CDR3 bases are TGCGCCAGCAGCTTGGAACTTCTCAATGAGCAGTTCTTC.

This clonotype was counted ten times or more. The chain is built from TRBV5-1 and TRBJ2-7; TRBD2 matches 14 bases. Germline V gene sequence: CDR1 SGHRS, CDR2 YFSETQ. The CDR3 length is 21 residues. With V trimmed by 2 bases and J by 0 bases, 16 bases remained unmatched. The CDR3 loop reads CASSFGELGLAGDGFSYEQYF. CDR3 nucleotide sequence: TGCGCCAGCAGCTTCGGGGAATTGGGACTAGCGGGAGACGGGTTCTCCTACGAGCAGTACTTC.

The chain uses TRBV2 and TRBJ1-1; D not resolved. Germline lookup yields CDR1 SNHLY and CDR2 FYNNEI. V lost 7 bases and J 1 base, leaving 16 bases between the germline ends. This CDR3 spans 15 amino acids. Here the CDR3 DNA reads TGTGCCAGCATCGAGGGAAGGGTCTCGAACACTGAAGCTTTCTTT. This translates into CASIEGRVSNTEAFF.

This clonotype was counted only a few times. The chain has TRBV5-5 and TRBJ1-2; maybe TRBD1 (5 bases). V lost 1 base and J lost 3, with 10 bases in between. Per the germline V gene, CDR1 is SGHKS and CDR2 is YYEKEE (reference sequence). The CDR3 totals 14 residues. The CDR3 here is CASSLFGTDYGYTF. CDR3 DNA sequence: TGTGCCAGCAGCTTGTTCGGGACGGACTATGGCTACACCTTC.

The chain joins TRBV7-6 to TRBJ2-5; 16 positions agree with TRBD2. Germline-derived CDR1 and CDR2 are SGHVS and FNYEAQ. The CDR3 is made up of 18 amino acids. V trimming: 4 bases; J trimming: 4 bases; junction bases outside the gene matches: 9. CDR3: CASSSIEGLAGGRETQYF. In DNA, the CDR3 is TGTGCCAGCAGCTCCATAGAGGGACTAGCGGGAGGGCGAGAGACCCAGTACTTC.

The chain employs TRBV20-1 and TRBJ1-1; 7 nucleotides match TRBD1. CDR1 is DFQATT and CDR2 is SNEGSKA in the germline V gene (reference sequence). The CDR3 covers 13 residues. Trimming removed 0 bases from V and 5 bases from J; junction bases left unmatched: 3. CDR3: CSARDRGWTEAFF. CDR3 coding DNA: TGCAGTGCTAGAGACAGGGGGTGGACTGAAGCTTTCTTT.

The chain uses TRBV9 and TRBJ2-2; 14 bases match TRBD2. The germline gives CDR1 SGDLS, CDR2 YYNGEE. The CDR3 spans 19 residues. V lost 3 bases to trimming and J lost 3 bases; unmatched junction nucleotides: 10. The CDR3 is CASSGWNKGLAGDTGELFF. CDR3 bases: TGTGCCAGCAGCGGGTGGAACAAGGGACTAGCGGGAGACACCGGGGAGCTGTTTTTT.

This rearrangement joins TRBV21-1 to TRBJ2-5; TRBD2 was called by the table and not checked on the DNA. TRBV21-1 is noted as a pseudogene. The CDR3 runs to 15 residues. The CDR3 DNA reads TGTGCCAGCAGCAAAATAACAGCGGGAGAAGAGACCCAGTACTTC. Its protein product is CASSKITAGEETQYF.

Many counts were recorded for this clonotype. CDR3 sequence (DNA): TGTGCCAGCAGTCCCGGACAGGTCTACTATGGCTACACCTTC. Translating gives CASSPGQVYYGYTF. This chain uses TRBV27 with TRBJ1-2; 7 nucleotides line up with TRBD1. V lost 5 bases and J lost 3; bases outside the gene matches: 6. Germline V CDR1 and CDR2: MNHEY, SMNVEV (reference sequence). The CDR3 is 14 amino acids.

This chain links TRBV20-1 with TRBJ2-2; TRBD2 agrees at 11 bases. V dropped 0 bases and J dropped 8; count of bases not matched to a gene: 8. This CDR3 has 16 residues. CDR1 and CDR2 (germline): DFQATT, SNEGSKA (reference sequence). The CDR3 DNA reads as TGCAGTGCTAGAGACGAACTAGCGGGAGATGGGGGGGAGCTGTTTTTT. Its translation: CSARDELAGDGGELFF.

This chain joins TRBV10-3 and TRBJ2-7; 7 nucleotides agree with TRBD1. The CDR3 runs 13 residues. V shed 8 bases, J shed 5 bases, and the junction held 9 bases outside the gene matches. The germline CDR1 and CDR2 sequences are ENHRY and SYGVKD. DNA of the CDR3: TGTGCCATCCGAACGACAGGGTCCCACGAGCAGTACTTC. It codes for CAIRTTGSHEQYF.

The CDR3 loop is CASSSTGNSGNTIYF. CDR3 sequence (DNA): TGTGCCAGCAGTTCGACAGGGAACTCTGGAAACACCATATATTTT. This rearrangement joins TRBV2 to TRBJ1-3, with TRBD1 matching 7 bases. J was trimmed by 0 bases and V by 5 bases; bases with no gene match: 4. The germline gives CDR1 SNHLY, CDR2 FYNNEI. This CDR3 is 15 amino acids long.

The chain combines TRBV27 with TRBJ2-1; TRBD2 matches 9 bases. The J segment lost 9 bases and the V segment lost 3 bases, leaving 12 bases of the junction unmatched. This CDR3 is built from 16 residues. CDR1 and CDR2 from the germline V gene are MNHEY and SMNVEV (reference sequence). CDR3 amino acids: CASSFSGTSFVGEQFF. CDR3 in DNA: TGTGCCAGCAGTTTCTCCGGGACTAGCTTCGTTGGTGAGCAGTTCTTC.

This sequence joins TRBV10-3 and TRBJ2-7; the match to TRBD1 covers 12 bases. The CDR3 is made up of 19 amino acids. Germline V gives CDR1 ENHRY, CDR2 SYGVKD. The V gene end was trimmed by 3 bases and the J gene end by 3 bases; junction bases not matched to a gene: 15. CDR3 DNA: TGTGCCATCAGTGAAAGGGGACCGGGACAGGGGGCACGATACTACGAGCAGTACTTC. Translated: CAISERGPGQGARYYEQYF.

This clonotype was seen more than once but under ten times. The chain combines TRBV14 with TRBJ2-7; D remains unclear. Trimming took off 4 bases at V and 6 bases at J, with 13 bases between the two ends. CDR3 size: 13 residues. Germline assignment: CDR1 SGHDN and CDR2 FVKESK. In nucleotides, the CDR3 is TGTGCCAGCAGCCTTTCCGGATCGGGCGAGCAGTACTTC. It is translated as CASSLSGSGEQYF. Full variable domain (rest looked up from reference TRBV14 and TRBJ2-7): EAGVTQFPSHSVIEKGQTVTLRCDPISGHDNLYWYRRVMGKEIKFLLHFVKESKQDESGMPNNRFLAERTGGTYSTLKVQPAELEDSGVYFCASSLSGSGEQYFGPGTRLTVT.

This chain uses TRBV6-5 with TRBJ1-5; D unclear. CDR3 size: 14 residues. Germline CDR1 and CDR2: MNHEY and SVGAGI. The germline V and J ends were trimmed by 2 bases and 4 bases, with 9 bases remaining between them. The CDR3 nucleotides are TGTGCCAGCAGTTACCGTGGACCTAATCAGCCCCAGCATTTT. It is translated as CASSYRGPNQPQHF.

The chain links TRBV12-3 or TRBV12-4 to TRBJ1-2; D is possibly TRBD1 (5 bases). V lost 4 bases, J lost 1 base, and 16 bases lay in between. CDR3 length: 16 residues. CDR3 sequence reads: CASSSIPGSDNYGYTF. The DNA of the CDR3 is TGTGCCAGCAGTTCGATCCCAGGGTCGGATAACTATGGCTACACCTTC.

The count of this clonotype is one. The V gene is TRBV19, the J gene TRBJ1-1; D not resolved. Deletions cut 3 bases from V and 0 bases from J, with 8 bases between. Germline CDR1 LNHDA, CDR2 SQIVND (reference sequence). The CDR3 runs to 14 residues. The CDR3 nucleotides are TGTGCCAGTAGTATCTGGGCCATGAACACTGAAGCTTTCTTT. Protein product: CASSIWAMNTEAFF.

The chain combines TRBV6-2 or TRBV6-3 with TRBJ2-1, with D unclear. This CDR3 spans 16 amino acids. Trimming took off 6 bases at V and 0 bases at J, with 15 bases between the two ends. Germline CDR1 MNHEY, CDR2 SVGEGT. The CDR3 sequence: CASSSYTVSSYNEQFF. The CDR3 DNA reads TGTGCCAGCAGCTCCTATACAGTGAGCTCCTACAATGAGCAGTTCTTC.

A few counts support this clonotype. This CDR3 is CASLHRFRTDTQYF. The CDR3 region has the DNA TGTGCCAGCTTGCATCGGTTCCGCACAGATACGCAGTATTTT. V usage is TRBV7-2 and J usage is TRBJ2-3; D gene unclear. Looked up from germline, CDR1 is SGHTA and CDR2 is FQGNSA. Trimming removed 8 bases from V and 1 base from J, with 13 bases in between. The CDR3 runs 14 residues.